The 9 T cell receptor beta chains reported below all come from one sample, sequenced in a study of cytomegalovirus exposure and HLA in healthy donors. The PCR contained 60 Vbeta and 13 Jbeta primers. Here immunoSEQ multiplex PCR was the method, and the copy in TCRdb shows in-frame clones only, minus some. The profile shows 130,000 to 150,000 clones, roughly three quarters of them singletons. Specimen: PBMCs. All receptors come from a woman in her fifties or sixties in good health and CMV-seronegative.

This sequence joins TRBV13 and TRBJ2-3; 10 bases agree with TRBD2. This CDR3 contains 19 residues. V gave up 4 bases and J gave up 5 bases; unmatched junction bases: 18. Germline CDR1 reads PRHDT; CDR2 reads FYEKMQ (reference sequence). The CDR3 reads CASSSREAERGGRGDTQYF. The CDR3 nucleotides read TGTGCCAGCAGCTCGAGAGAAGCCGAGCGGGGGGGCCGAGGAGATACGCAGTATTTT.

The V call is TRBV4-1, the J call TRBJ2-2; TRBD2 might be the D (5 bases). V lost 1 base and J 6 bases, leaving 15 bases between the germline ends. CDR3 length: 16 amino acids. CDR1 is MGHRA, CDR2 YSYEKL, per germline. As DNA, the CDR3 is TGCGCCAGCAGCCAAGGGCCAATGGTCGGGGCCGGGGAGCTGTTTTTT. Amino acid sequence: CASSQGPMVGAGELFF.

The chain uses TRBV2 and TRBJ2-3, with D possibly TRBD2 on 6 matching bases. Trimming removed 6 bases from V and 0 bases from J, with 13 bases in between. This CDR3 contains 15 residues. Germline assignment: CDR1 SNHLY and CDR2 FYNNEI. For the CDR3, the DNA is TGTGCCAGCAGATCACGACTAGACAGCACAGATACGCAGTATTTT. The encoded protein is CASRSRLDSTDTQYF. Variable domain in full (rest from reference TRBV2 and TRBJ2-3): EPEVTQTPSHQVTQMGQEVILRCVPISNHLYFYWYRQILGQKVEFLVSFYNNEISEKSEIFDDQFSVERPDGSNFTLKIRSTKLEDSAMYFCASRSRLDSTDTQYFGPGTRLTVL.

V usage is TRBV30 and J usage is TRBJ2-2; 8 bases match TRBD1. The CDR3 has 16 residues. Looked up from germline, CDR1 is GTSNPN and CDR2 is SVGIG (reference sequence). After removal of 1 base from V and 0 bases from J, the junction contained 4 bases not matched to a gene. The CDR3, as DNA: TGTGCCTGGAGTGCACAGGGGGGTACGAACACCGGGGAGCTGTTTTTT. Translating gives CAWSAQGGTNTGELFF.

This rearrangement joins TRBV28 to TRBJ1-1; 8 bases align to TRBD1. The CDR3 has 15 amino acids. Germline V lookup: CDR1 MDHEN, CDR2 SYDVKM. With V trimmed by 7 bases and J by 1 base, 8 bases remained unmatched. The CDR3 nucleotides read TGTGCCAGCATCCCACGGACAGGGACGAACACTGAAGCTTTCTTT. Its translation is CASIPRTGTNTEAFF.

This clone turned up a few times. The CDR3 here is CASSLGVSGGGYEQYF. DNA for the CDR3: TGCGCCAGCAGCTTGGGGGTGAGCGGGGGGGGCTACGAGCAGTACTTC. The V call is TRBV5-1, the J call TRBJ2-7, with 10 positions matching TRBD2. J was trimmed by 3 bases and V by 0 bases; bases with no gene match: 6. CDR1 and CDR2 (germline): SGHRS, YFSETQ. The CDR3 extends over 16 amino acids.

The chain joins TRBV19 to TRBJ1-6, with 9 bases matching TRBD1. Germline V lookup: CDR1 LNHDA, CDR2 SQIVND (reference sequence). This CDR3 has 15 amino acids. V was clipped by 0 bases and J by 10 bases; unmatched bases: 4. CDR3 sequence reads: CASSIEGTGRSPLHF. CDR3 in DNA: TGTGCCAGTAGTATAGAAGGGACAGGGCGGTCACCCCTCCACTTT.

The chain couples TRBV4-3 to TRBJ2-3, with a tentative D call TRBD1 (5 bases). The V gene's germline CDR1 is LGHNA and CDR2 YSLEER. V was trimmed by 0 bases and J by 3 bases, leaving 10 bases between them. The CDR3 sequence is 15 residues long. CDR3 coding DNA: TGCGCCAGCAGCCAAGACCCGGACACGACAGATACGCAGTATTTT. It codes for CASSQDPDTTDTQYF.

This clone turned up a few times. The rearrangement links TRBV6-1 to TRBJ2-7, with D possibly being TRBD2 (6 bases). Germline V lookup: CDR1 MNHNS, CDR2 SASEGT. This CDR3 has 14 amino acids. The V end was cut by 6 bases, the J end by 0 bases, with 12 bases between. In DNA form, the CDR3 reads TGTGCCAGCAGCGCGGGGCCCAGCTCCTACGAGCAGTACTTC. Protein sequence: CASSAGPSSYEQYF.